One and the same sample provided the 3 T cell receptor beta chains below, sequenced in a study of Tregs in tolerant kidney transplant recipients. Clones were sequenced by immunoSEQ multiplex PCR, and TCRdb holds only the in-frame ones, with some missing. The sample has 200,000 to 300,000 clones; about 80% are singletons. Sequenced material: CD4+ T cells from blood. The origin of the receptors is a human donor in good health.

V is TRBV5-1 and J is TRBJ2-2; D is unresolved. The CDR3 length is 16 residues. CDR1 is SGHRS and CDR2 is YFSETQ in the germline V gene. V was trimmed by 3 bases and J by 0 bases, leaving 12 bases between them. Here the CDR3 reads CASSWTGPTNTGELFF. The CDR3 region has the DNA TGCGCCAGCAGCTGGACGGGTCCTACGAACACCGGGGAGCTGTTTTTT.

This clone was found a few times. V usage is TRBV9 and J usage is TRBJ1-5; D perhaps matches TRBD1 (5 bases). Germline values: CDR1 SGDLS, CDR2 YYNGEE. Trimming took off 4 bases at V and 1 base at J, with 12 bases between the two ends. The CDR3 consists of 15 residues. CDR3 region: CASSYSGGSNQPQHF. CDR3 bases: TGTGCCAGCAGCTACTCGGGGGGAAGCAATCAGCCCCAGCATTTT.

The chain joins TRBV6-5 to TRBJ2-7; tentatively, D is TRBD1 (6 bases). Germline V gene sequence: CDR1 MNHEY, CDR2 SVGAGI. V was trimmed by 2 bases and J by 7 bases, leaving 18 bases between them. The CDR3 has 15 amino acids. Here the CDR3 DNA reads TGTGCCAGCAGTTACGAATACAGGGCGGGCTATGAGCAGTACTTC. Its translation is CASSYEYRAGYEQYF.